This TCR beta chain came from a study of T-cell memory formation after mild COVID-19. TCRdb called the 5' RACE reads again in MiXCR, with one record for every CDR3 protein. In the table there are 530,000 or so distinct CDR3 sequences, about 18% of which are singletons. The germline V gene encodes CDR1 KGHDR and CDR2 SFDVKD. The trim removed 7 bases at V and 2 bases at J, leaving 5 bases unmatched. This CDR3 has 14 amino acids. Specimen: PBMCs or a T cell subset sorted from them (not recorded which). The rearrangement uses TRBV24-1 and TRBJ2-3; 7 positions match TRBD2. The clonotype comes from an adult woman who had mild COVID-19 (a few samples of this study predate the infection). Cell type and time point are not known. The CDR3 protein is CATSLAEHTDTQYF. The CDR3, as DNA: TGTGCCACCAGCCTAGCGGAACACACAGATACGCAGTATTTT.